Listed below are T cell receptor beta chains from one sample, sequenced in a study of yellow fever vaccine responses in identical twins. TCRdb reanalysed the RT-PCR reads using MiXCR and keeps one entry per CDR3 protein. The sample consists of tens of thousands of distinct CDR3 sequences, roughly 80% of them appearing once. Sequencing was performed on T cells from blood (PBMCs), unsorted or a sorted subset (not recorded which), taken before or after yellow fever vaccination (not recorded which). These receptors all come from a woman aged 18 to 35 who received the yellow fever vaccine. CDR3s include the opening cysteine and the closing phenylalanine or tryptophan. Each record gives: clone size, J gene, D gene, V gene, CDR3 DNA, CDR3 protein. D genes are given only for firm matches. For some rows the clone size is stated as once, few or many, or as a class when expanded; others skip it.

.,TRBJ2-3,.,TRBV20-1,TGCAGTGCTAGAGATCAGGAGACGCAGTATTTT,CSARDQETQYF
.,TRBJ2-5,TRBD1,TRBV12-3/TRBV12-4,TGTGCCAGCAGTTTGAAGGGGGCTATAGAGACCCAGTACTTC,CASSLKGAIETQYF
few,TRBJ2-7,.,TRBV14,TGTGCCAGCAGCCAAGCCTTGCATTACGAGCAGTACTTC,CASSQALHYEQYF
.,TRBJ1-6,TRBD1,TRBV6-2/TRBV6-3,TGTGCCAGCAGTTACAGGGACAGCCATAATTCACCCCTCCACTTT,CASSYRDSHNSPLHF
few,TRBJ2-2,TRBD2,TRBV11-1,TGTGCCAGCAGAAAGGCGGGGGAACTATACACCGGGGAGCTGTTTTTT,CASRKAGELYTGELFF
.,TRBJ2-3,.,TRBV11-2,TGTGCCAGCAGCTTACCCGCCACAGATACGCAGTATTTT,CASSLPATDTQYF
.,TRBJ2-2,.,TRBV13,TGTGCCAGCAGCGGACAGAAGACCGGGGAGCTGTTTTTT,CASSGQKTGELFF
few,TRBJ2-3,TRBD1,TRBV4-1,TGCGCCAGCAGCCAACCGTCAGACAGGGGGCTTTGGGGTACGCAGTATTTT,CASSQPSDRGLWGTQYF
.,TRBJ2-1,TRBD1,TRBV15,TGTGCCACCGCGTTCGGGACAGGTAACAATGAGCAGTTCTTC,CATAFGTGNNEQFF
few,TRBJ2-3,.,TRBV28,TGTGCCAGCAGGCCTCAGGGGTCAGATACGCAGTATTTT,CASRPQGSDTQYF
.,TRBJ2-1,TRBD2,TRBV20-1,TGCAGTGCTAGAAAGCGGGAGCATGAGCAGTTCTTC,CSARKREHEQFF
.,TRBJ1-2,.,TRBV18,TGTGCCAGCTCACCACCGATTCAGGCCTATGGCTACACCTTC,CASSPPIQAYGYTF
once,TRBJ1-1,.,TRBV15,TGTGCCACCAGCAGAGCTGGCTCCACTGAAGCTTTCTTT,CATSRAGSTEAFF
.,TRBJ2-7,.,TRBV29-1,TGCAGCGTTGATTTCGGCTACGAGCAGTACTTC,CSVDFGYEQYF
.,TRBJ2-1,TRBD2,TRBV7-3,TGTGCCAGCAGCTTAAAGTTCGGGAGGCTGGGAGAAAACTACAATGAGCAGTTCTTC,CASSLKFGRLGENYNEQFF
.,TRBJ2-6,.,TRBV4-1,TGCGCCAGCAGCCAAGAGGGGGCTGGGGCCAACGTCCTGACTTTC,CASSQEGAGANVLTF
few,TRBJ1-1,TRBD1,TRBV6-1,TGTGCCAGCAGTCGGGACAGTCATCCCCTAATGAACACTGAAGCTTTCTTT,CASSRDSHPLMNTEAFF
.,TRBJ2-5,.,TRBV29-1,TGCAGCGTTGATGAGGGACCGGGTCCCCAGTACTTC,CSVDEGPGPQYF
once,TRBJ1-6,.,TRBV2,TGTGCCAGCAGTGATAGGGACCTTAATTCACCCCTCCACTTT,CASSDRDLNSPLHF
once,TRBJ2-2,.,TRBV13,TGTGCCAGCAGCTTACACCCCAAGGGGGGGATCGGGGAGCTGTTTTTT,CASSLHPKGGIGELFF
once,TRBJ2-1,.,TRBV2,TGTGCCAGCATTACGACCACCGAGCAGTTCTTC,CASITTTEQFF
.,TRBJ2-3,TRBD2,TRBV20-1,TGCAGTGCTTCTAGCGGGGGGCCCAGGGCGGATACGCAGTATTTT,CSASSGGPRADTQYF
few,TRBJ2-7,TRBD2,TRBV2,TGTGTCCTCTCGTCGGGGACTAGCTACGAGCAGTACTTC,CVLSSGTSYEQYF
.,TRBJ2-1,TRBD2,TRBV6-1,TGTGCCAGCAGTCGAGCGGGAGATTCCTACAATGAGCAGTTCTTC,CASSRAGDSYNEQFF
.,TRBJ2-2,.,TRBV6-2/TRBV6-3,TGTGCCAGCAGGGATGAGGGTATTCGGTCCGGGGAGCTGTTTTTT,CASRDEGIRSGELFF
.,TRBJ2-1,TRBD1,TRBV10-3,TGTGCCATCAGTGGCGGGACAGGGGCGGGCAATGAGCAGTTCTTC,CAISGGTGAGNEQFF
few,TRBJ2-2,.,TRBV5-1,TGCGCCAGCAGCTTGGTTCGGCCCGGGGAGCTGTTTTTT,CASSLVRPGELFF
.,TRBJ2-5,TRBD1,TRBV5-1,TGCGCCAGCAGCTTTGGCACAGGGGATTTGGAGACCCAGTACTTC,CASSFGTGDLETQYF
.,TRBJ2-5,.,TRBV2,TGTGCCAGCAGTGAAGCAAGGAGGGTTGAGACCCAGTACTTC,CASSEARRVETQYF
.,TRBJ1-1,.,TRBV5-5,TGTGCCAGCAGCTTGCAGGGAATGAACACTGAAGCTTTCTTT,CASSLQGMNTEAFF
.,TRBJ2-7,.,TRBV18,TGTGCCAGCTCACCATTGGGTGTATTGTCCTACGAGCAGTACTTC,CASSPLGVLSYEQYF
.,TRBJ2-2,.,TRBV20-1,TGCAGTGCTAGACCGGGACTCCAATCCGGGGAGCTGTTTTTT,CSARPGLQSGELFF
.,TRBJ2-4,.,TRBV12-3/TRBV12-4,TGTGCCAGCAGTCCCGATCAGGCCAAAAACATTCAGTACTTC,CASSPDQAKNIQYF
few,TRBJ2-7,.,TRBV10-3,TGTGCCATCAGTAGCGGGCACTCCTACGAGCAATACTTC,CAISSGHSYEQYF
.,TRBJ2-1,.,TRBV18,TGTGCCAGCTCACCACACAATGAGCAGTTCTTC,CASSPHNEQFF
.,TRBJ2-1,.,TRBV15,TGTGCCACCAGCAGTGAACAGGAAAACAATGAGCAGTTCTTC,CATSSEQENNEQFF
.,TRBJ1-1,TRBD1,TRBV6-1,TGTGCCAGCGTCGGACAGGGGATTTCCACTGAAGCTTTCTTT,CASVGQGISTEAFF
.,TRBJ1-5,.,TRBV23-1,TGCGCCAGCAGTCACGGCCACAGGGACGAGCCCCAGCATTTT,CASSHGHRDEPQHF
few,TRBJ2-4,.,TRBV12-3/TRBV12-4,TGTGCCAGCAGAGAAGTAGCCAAAAACATTCAGTACTTC,CASREVAKNIQYF
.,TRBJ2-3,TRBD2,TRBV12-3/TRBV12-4,TGTGCCAGCAGTTTAGCGCTAGCGGGAGGTCTCACAGATACGCAGTATTTT,CASSLALAGGLTDTQYF
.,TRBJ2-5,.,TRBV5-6,TGTGCCAGCAGCTTGAAGACAGCCCAAGAGACCCAGTACTTC,CASSLKTAQETQYF